This T cell receptor beta chain was captured in a study of blood T cell repertoires in COVID-19. Study information: The cDNA or gDNA used as material had been derived from T cells, B-cell-depleted T cells, or PBMCs.

Participants' own reports of clinical history determined their cohort assignment. Per the original methods: Reference gene primer amplification yielded estimated nucleated cell counts. Libraries were prepared by immunoSEQ multiplex PCR; TCRdb keeps only in-frame clonotypes and omits some of them. V, J and clone size reflect that table, while D and trimming were determined from the DNA. Of under 200,000 clones in the sample, about 89% are singletons; the top ten hold 0.77%. This receptor was taken from a woman aged 18 to 35 who had recovered from COVID-19. The source material was PBMCs or T cells enriched from blood (not recorded which).

CDR3 residues: CASSSTGDTGELFF. The DNA for the CDR3 is TGTGCCAGCAGTTCGACAGGCGACACCGGGGAGCTGTTTTTT. The V gene is TRBV6-4, the J gene TRBJ2-2, with D perhaps matching TRBD1 (6 bases). Trimming removed 5 bases at V and 3 bases at J, with 10 bases between. The CDR3 is made up of 14 amino acids. Germline CDR1 and CDR2: MRHNA and SNTAGT.